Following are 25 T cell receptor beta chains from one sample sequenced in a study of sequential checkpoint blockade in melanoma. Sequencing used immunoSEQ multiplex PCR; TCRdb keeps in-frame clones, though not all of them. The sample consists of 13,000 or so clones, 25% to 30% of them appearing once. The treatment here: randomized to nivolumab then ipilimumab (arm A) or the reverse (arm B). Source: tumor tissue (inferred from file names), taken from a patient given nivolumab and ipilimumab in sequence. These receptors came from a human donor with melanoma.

The CDR3 region has the DNA TGCAGCGCTTCGCAGGGAAGAGGCACTGAAGCTTTCTTT. Translation: CSASQGRGTEAFF. The chain carries TRBV29-1 and TRBJ1-1, with a weak D call TRBD1 (5 bases). The CDR3 sequence is 13 residues long. V shed 7 bases and J shed 4 bases, with 16 bases lying between them. Germline CDR1 SQVTM, CDR2 ANQGSEA.

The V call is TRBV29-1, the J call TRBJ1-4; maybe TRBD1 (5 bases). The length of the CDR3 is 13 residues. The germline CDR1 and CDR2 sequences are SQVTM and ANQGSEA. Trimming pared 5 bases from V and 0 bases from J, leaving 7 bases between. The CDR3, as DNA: TGCAGCGTTTCGGGGGCAACTAATGAAAAACTGTTTTTT. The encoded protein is CSVSGATNEKLFF.

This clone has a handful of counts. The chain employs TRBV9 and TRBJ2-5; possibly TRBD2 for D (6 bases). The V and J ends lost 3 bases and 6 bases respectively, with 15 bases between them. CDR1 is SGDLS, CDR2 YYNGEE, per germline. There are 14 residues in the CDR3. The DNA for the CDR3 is TGTGCCAGCAGCGACTGGGACTTTCCGCAGACCCAGTACTTC. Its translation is CASSDWDFPQTQYF.

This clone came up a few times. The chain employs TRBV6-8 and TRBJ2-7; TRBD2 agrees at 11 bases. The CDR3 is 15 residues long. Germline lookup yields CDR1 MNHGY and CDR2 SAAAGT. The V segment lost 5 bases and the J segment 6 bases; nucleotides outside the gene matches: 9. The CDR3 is CASSLTSSGRSEQYF. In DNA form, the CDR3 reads TGTGCCAGCAGTCTTACTTCTAGCGGGAGGAGCGAGCAGTACTTC.

Here the CDR3 reads CASSLTLRETQYF. CDR3 DNA sequence: TGTGCCAGCAGCTTAACGTTAAGAGAGACCCAGTACTTC. J is TRBJ2-5 and V is TRBV7-1; D not certain. TRBV7-1 is reported as an ORF; its role is uncertain. V was trimmed by 4 bases and J by 4 bases, leaving 10 bases between them. CDR3 size: 13 residues.

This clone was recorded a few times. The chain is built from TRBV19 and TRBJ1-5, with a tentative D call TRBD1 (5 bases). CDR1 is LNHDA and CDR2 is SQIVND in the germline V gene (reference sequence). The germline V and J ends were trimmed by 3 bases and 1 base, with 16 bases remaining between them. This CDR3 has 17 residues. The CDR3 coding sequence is TGTGCCAGTAGTATCGGTTGGAGGGCAGGGAGCAATCAGCCCCAGCATTTT. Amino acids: CASSIGWRAGSNQPQHF.

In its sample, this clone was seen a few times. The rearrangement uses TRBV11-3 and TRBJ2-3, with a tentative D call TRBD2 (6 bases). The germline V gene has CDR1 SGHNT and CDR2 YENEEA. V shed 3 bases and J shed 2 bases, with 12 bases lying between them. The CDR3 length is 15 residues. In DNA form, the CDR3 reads TGTGCCAGCAGCTTTCGACGGGAGTACACAGATACGCAGTATTTT. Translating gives CASSFRREYTDTQYF.

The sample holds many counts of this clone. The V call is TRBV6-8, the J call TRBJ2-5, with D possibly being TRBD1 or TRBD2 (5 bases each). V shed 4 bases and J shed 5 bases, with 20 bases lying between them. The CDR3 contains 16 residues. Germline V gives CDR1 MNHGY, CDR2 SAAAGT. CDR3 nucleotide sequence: TGTGCCAGCAGTTCTCCAGCTGGGGGATTTTTTGAGACCCAGTACTTC. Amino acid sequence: CASSSPAGGFFETQYF.

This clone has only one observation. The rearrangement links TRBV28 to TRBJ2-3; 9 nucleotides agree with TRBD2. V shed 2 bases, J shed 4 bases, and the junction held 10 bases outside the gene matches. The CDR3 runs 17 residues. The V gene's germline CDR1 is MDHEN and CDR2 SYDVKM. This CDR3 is CASSLRGSSGSADTQYF. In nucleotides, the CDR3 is TGTGCCAGCAGTTTAAGGGGGAGTAGCGGGAGTGCAGATACGCAGTATTTT.

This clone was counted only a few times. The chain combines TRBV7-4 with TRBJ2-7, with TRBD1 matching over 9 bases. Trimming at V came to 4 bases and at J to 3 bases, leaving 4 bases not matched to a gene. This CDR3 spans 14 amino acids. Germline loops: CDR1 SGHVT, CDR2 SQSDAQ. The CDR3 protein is CASSSQGANYEQYF. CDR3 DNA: TGTGCCAGCAGCTCACAGGGGGCGAACTACGAGCAGTACTTC.

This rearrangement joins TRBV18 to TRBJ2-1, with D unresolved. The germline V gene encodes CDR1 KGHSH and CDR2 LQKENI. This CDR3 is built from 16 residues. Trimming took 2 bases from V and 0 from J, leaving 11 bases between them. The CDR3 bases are TGTGCCAGCTCACCAGGGTCCTCGAGCTCCTACAATGAGCAGTTCTTC. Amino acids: CASSPGSSSSYNEQFF. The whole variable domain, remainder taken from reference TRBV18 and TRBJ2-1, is NAGVMQNPRHLVRRRGQEARLRCSPMKGHSHVYWYRQLPEEGLKFMVYLQKENIIDESGMPKERFSAEFPKEGPSILRIQQVVRGDSAAYFCASSPGSSSSYNEQFFGPGTRLTVL.

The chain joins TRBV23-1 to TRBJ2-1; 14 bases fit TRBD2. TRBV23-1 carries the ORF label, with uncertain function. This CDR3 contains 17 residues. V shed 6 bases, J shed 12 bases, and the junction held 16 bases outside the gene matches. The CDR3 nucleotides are TGCGCCAGCAGCCAAGACCCCGGACTAGCGGGAGGTCTCGGGCAGTTCTTC. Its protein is CASSQDPGLAGGLGQFF.

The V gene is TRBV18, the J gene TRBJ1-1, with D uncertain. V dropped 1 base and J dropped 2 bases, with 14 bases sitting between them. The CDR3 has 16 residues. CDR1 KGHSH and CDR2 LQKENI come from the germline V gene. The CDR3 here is CASSPQGPRSNTEAFF. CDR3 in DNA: TGTGCCAGCTCACCACAAGGGCCCCGGTCAAACACTGAAGCTTTCTTT.

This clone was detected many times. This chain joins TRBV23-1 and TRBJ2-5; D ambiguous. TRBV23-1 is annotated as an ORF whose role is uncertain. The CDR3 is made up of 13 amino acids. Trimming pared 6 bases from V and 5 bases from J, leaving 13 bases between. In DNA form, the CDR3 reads TGCGCCAGCAGCCCTACCCCTGTGGAGACCCAGTACTTC. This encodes CASSPTPVETQYF.

CDR3 region: CASSLVLGLNTGELFF. The CDR3 DNA follows: TGTGCCAGCAGCTTAGTTCTTGGACTCAACACCGGGGAGCTGTTTTTT. This chain uses TRBV11-3 with TRBJ2-2, with D possibly TRBD2 on 5 matching bases. V lost 1 base and J lost 2, with 11 bases in between. Germline V CDR1 and CDR2: SGHNT, YENEEA. The CDR3 is made up of 16 amino acids.

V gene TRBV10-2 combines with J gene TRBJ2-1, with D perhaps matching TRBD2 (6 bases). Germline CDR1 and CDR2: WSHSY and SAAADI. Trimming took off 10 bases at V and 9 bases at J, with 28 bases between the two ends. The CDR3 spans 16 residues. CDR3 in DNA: TGCGCCACCAACGATCGGGTACTAGCCCGATTCTCTGAGCAGTTCTTC. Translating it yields CATNDRVLARFSEQFF.

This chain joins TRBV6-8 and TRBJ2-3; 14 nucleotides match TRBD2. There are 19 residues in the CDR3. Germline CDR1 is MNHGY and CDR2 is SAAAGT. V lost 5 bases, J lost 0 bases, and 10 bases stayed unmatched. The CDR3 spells CASSDVGLAGGLSTDTQYF. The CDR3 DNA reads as TGTGCCAGCAGTGATGTTGGACTAGCGGGAGGCCTAAGCACAGATACGCAGTATTTT.

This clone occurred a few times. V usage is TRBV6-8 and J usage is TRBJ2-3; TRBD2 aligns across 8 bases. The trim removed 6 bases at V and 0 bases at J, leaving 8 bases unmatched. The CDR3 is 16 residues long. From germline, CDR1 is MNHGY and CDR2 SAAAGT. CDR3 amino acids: CASRGFASGSTDTQYF. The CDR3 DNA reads TGTGCCAGCAGAGGTTTTGCTAGCGGGAGCACAGATACGCAGTATTTT.

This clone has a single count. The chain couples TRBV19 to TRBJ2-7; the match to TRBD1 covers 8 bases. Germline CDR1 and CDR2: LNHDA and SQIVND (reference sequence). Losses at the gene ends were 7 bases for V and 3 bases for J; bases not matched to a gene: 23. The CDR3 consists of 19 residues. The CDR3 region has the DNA TGTGCCAGTACCCCTCGATGGGGACAGGCTACGACTCCTGGCTACGAGCAGTACTTC. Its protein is CASTPRWGQATTPGYEQYF.

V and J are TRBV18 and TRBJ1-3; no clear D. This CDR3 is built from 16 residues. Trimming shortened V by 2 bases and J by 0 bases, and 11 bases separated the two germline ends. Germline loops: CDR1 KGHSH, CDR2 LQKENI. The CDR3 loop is CASSPSVSGSGNTIYF. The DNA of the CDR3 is TGTGCCAGCTCACCAAGTGTGTCCGGCTCTGGAAACACCATATATTTT.

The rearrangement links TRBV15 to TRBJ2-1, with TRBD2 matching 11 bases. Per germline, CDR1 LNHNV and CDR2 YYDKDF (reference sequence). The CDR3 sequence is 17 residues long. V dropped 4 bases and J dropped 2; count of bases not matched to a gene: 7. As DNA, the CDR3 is TGTGCCACCAGCACACAACCGGGACTAGCGGCCTACAATGAGCAGTTCTTC. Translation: CATSTQPGLAAYNEQFF.

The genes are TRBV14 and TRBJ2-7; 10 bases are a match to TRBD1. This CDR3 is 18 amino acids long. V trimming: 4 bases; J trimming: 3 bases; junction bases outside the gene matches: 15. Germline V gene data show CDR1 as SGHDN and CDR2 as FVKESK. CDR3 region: CASSPRGDPGQGLYEQYF. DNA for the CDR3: TGTGCCAGCAGCCCACGCGGAGACCCGGGACAGGGGCTCTACGAGCAGTACTTC.

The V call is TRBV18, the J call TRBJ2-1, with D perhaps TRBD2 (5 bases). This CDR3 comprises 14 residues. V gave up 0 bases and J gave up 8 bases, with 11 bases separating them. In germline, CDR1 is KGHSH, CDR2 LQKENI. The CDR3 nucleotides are TGTGCCAGCTCACCACCGGTGGGAGAGGATGAGCAGTTCTTC. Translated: CASSPPVGEDEQFF.

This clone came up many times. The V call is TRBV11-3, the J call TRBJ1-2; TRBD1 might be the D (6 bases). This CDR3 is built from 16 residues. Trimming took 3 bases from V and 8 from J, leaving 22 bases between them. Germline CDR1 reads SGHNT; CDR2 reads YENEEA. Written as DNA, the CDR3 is TGTGCCAGCAGCTTGGAGCCAGGGGCATACTTTTGGGGCTACACCTTC. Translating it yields CASSLEPGAYFWGYTF. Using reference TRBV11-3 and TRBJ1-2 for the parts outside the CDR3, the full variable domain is EAGVVQSPRYKIIEKKQPVAFWCNPISGHNTLYWYLQNLGQGPELLIRYENEEAVDDSQLPKDRFSAERLKGVDSTLKIQPAELGDSAVYLCASSLEPGAYFWGYTFGSGTRLTVV.

This CDR3 reads CASSVSLGQPTQFF. In nucleotides, the CDR3 is TGCGCCAGCAGTGTATCCTTGGGGCAGCCGACGCAGTTCTTC. The chain combines TRBV10-2 with TRBJ2-1, with D perhaps matching TRBD1 (5 bases). V was pared by 4 bases and J by 12 bases, with 19 bases between. The CDR3 is made up of 14 amino acids. CDR1 and CDR2 from the germline V gene are WSHSY and SAAADI.